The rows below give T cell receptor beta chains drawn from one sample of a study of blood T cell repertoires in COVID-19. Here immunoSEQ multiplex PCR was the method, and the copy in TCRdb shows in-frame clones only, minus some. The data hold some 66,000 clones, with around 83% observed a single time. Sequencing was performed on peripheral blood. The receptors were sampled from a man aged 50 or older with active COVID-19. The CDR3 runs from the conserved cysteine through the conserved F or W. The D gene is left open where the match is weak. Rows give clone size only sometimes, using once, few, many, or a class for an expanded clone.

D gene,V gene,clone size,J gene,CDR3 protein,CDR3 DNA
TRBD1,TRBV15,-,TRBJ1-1,CATSRDMQGAVEAEAFF,TGTGCCACCAGCAGAGATATGCAGGGGGCGGTAGAGGCTGAAGCTTTCTTT
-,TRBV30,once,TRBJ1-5,CAWSVQLSQGFFDSNQPQHF,TGTGCCTGGAGTGTACAATTGTCACAGGGATTCTTTGATAGCAATCAGCCCCAGCATTTT
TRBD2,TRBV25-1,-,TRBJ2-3,CASSEWGGSGDTQYF,TGTGCCAGCAGTGAATGGGGAGGGTCTGGAGATACGCAGTATTTT
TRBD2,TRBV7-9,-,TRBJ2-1,CASSGGTSRSYNEQFF,TGTGCCAGCAGCGGCGGGACTAGTCGCTCCTACAATGAGCAGTTCTTC
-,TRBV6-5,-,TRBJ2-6,CASTPRAGANVLTF,TGTGCCAGCACCCCCCGCGCGGGGGCCAACGTCCTGACTTTC
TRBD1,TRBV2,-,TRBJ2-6,CASSEQGLLISGANVLTF,TGTGCCAGCAGCGAACAGGGGCTACTGATTTCTGGGGCCAACGTCCTGACTTTC
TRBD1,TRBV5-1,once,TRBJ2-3,CASSLQGAGADTQYF,TGCGCCAGCAGCCTACAGGGGGCTGGGGCAGATACGCAGTATTTT
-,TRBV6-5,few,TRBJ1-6,CASTYTGSHSPLHF,TGTGCCAGCACTTACACAGGGTCCCATTCACCCCTCCACTTT
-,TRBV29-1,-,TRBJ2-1,CSALKYGRWEEGNEQFF,TGCAGCGCCCTGAAGTATGGTAGGTGGGAGGAGGGGAATGAGCAGTTCTTC
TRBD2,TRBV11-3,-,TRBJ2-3,CASGTSGSLGTDTQYF,TGTGCCAGTGGGACTAGCGGGAGCCTTGGCACAGATACGCAGTATTTT
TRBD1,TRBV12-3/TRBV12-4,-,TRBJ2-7,CASRVTGGEQYF,TGTGCCAGCAGGGTGACAGGGGGCGAGCAGTACTTC
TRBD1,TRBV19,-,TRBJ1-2,CASSITTGNYGYTF,TGTGCCAGTAGTATAACGACAGGGAACTATGGCTACACCTTC
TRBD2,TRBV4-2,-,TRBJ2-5,CASSQEGAGYSKETQYF,TGTGCCAGCAGCCAAGAAGGAGCGGGGTATTCTAAAGAGACCCAGTACTTC
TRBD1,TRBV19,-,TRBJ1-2,CASSIRLGQGSGYTF,TGTGCCAGTAGTATTCGGTTGGGACAGGGATCTGGCTACACCTTC
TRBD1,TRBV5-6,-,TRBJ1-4,CASSLGQGSEKLFF,TGTGCCAGCAGCTTGGGACAGGGAAGTGAAAAACTGTTTTTT
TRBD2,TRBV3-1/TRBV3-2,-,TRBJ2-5,CASTSGALRTQYF,TGTGCCAGCACTAGCGGGGCCTTGAGGACCCAGTACTTC
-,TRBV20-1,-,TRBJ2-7,CSASRPLADYEQYF,TGCAGTGCTAGTCGACCACTAGCAGATTACGAGCAGTACTTC
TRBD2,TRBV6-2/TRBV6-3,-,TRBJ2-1,CASSYSPLAGVYNEQFF,TGTGCCAGCAGTTACTCCCCTCTAGCGGGAGTCTACAATGAGCAGTTCTTC
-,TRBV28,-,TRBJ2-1,CASSSNYGGSYNEQFF,TGTGCCAGCAGCTCCAACTATGGGGGGTCCTACAATGAGCAGTTCTTC
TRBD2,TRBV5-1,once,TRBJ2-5,CASSLGIAGAETQYF,TGCGCCAGCAGCTTGGGGATAGCGGGGGCTGAGACCCAGTACTTC
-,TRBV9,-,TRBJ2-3,CASSAGGPSTDTQYF,TGTGCCAGCAGCGCGGGGGGCCCGAGCACAGATACGCAGTATTTT
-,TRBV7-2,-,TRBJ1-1,CASSFKYGGGSEAFF,TGTGCCAGCAGCTTTAAGTATGGGGGAGGCTCTGAAGCTTTCTTT
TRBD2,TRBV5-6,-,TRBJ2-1,CASSLAGTSGNNEQFF,TGTGCCAGCAGCCTCGCCGGGACTAGCGGTAATAATGAGCAGTTCTTC
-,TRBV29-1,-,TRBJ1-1,CSVGPRMNTEAFF,TGCAGCGTTGGACCCAGGATGAACACTGAAGCTTTCTTT
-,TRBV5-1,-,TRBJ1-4,CASSLGPGGTNEKLFF,TGCGCCAGCAGCTTAGGTCCGGGAGGGACTAATGAAAAACTGTTTTTT
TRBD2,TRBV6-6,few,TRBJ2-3,CASSRYETSGRADTQYF,TGTGCCAGCAGCCGATATGAGACTAGCGGGAGGGCGGATACGCAGTATTTT
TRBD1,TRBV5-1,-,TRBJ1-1,CASSFGGGEDEAFF,TGCGCCAGCAGCTTCGGAGGGGGCGAGGATGAAGCTTTCTTT
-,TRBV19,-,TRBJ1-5,CASSLNQGIQPQHF,TGTGCCAGTAGTTTAAATCAGGGAATTCAGCCCCAGCATTTT
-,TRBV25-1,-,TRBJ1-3,CASAMAGNTIYF,TGTGCCAGCGCGATGGCTGGAAACACCATATATTTT
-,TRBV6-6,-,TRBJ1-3,CASSRGGSGNTIYF,TGTGCCAGCAGTCGGGGGGGCTCTGGAAACACCATATATTTT
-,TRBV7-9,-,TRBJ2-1,CASSLVGVQNNEQFF,TGTGCCAGCAGCTTAGTGGGAGTACAAAACAATGAGCAGTTCTTC
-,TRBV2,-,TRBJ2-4,CASSLVTGPNIQYF,TGTGCCAGCAGTCTCGTCACAGGTCCAAACATTCAGTACTTC
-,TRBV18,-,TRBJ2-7,CASSPRAPVYEQYF,TGTGCCAGCTCACCACGGGCCCCAGTCTACGAGCAGTACTTC